Reported below is one T cell receptor beta chain. The antigen is not known. These data come from a study of T-cell memory formation after mild COVID-19. General study findings and limits: Second-wave clones reaching peak frequency on day 37 lacked confirmed SARS-CoV-2 specificity. Mostly located in CM and EM were contracting CD4+ clones, with contracting CD8+ clones located in EMRA.

TCR alpha and TCR beta cDNA libraries carrying sample barcodes and UMIs came from 5'RACE with constant-segment primers. TCRdb reanalysed the 5' RACE reads using MiXCR and keeps one entry per CDR3 protein. Among roughly 150,000 distinct CDR3 sequences listed, approximately 12% were seen once. CDR1 SGDLS and CDR2 YYNGEE come from the germline V gene. V lost 4 bases to trimming and J lost 2 bases; unmatched junction nucleotides: 9. The CDR3 is 15 residues long. This receptor was identified in a man aged 18 to 29 who had mild COVID-19 (a few samples of this study predate the infection). Cell type and time point are not known. This chain links TRBV9 with TRBJ2-7, with 7 bases lining up with TRBD2. The specimen was PBMCs or a T cell subset sorted from them (not recorded which). CDR3 in DNA: TGTGCCAGCAGCCCCCGGGACTATGTTCCCTACGAGCAGTACTTC. Protein product: CASSPRDYVPYEQYF.